This T cell receptor beta chain was sequenced in a study of T-cell memory formation after mild COVID-19. The 5'RACE method, run with constant-segment primers, produced TCR alpha and TCR beta cDNA libraries (carrying sample barcodes and UMIs). TCRdb re-derived calls from the 5' RACE reads in MiXCR, one entry per CDR3 protein. The data show fewer than 500,000 distinct CDR3 sequences, 20% to 30% seen once. This CDR3 has 18 residues. In germline, CDR1 is MGHRA, CDR2 YSYEKL. V lost 4 bases, J lost 3 bases, and 22 bases lay in between. The chain employs TRBV4-1 and TRBJ2-1; D might be TRBD2 (5 bases). This TCR was recovered from an adult woman who had mild COVID-19 (a few samples of this study predate the infection). Cell type and time point are not known. Material for sequencing was PBMCs or a T cell subset sorted from them (not recorded which). CDR3 coding DNA: TGCGCCAGCAGCCCCCGCCCGGAGCATAGCGATTTCTACAATGAGCAGTTCTTC. Translation: CASSPRPEHSDFYNEQFF.